The present T cell receptor beta chain was sequenced within a study of shared clonotypes between healthy human individuals (dated by TCRdb to the early 2020s). Context from the whole study: A couple of women and a few men aged 18 to 49 years were included in the cohort. The study deeply sequenced blood TCR repertoires of five healthy adults to estimate repertoire size and the extent of clonotype sharing between individuals. Between about 0.8 and 9.5 billion PBMCs per donor were obtained by leukapheresis. Different laboratories and diverse techniques were used to prepare libraries and sequence TCR repertoires, to increase sequencing depth and limit assay-specific biases. For each donor, CD4 naive and CD4 memory were each given three plates, CD8 naive was given two plates, and CD8 memory was given one plate.

Counted from cysteine to phenylalanine, this CDR3 has 13 amino acids. The kept DNA is CDR3 alone, 39 bases in frame from the first base. CDR1 and CDR2, looked up from the germline V gene (reference sequence), are GTSNPN and SVGIG. V loses 6 bases, J loses 0 bases, and the germline ends lie 6 bases apart. The donors were healthy, HIV-negative adults with no recently reported acute infections or vaccinations. Only Caucasian adults living in Nashville, Tennessee, USA were represented among the donors. Magnetic negative selection was used to enrich CD4+ T cells, after which naive cells were positively selected on CD45RA and the negative fraction became the memory subset. After blood collection by leukapheresis, PBMCs were isolated using Ficoll-Histopaque density gradient centrifugation and then cryopreserved in the vapor phase of liquid nitrogen. Analytical flow cytometry was used to check the purity and quantity of every magnetically sorted T cell population. From each sorted fraction, genomic DNA was isolated and quantified by UV absorbance on a Nanodrop 2000c.

Of note for this clone: Its antigen specificity is not known. No qualities accompany the bases; no much larger clone lies one base away.

Using the deep immunoSEQ assay, TCR CDR3 regions were amplified from genomic DNA by multiplex PCR. Genomic DNA extracted from each cell subset was distributed evenly over all wells of several immunoSEQ 96-well plates, and each plate served as one replicate. For sorted subsets, each replicate PCR was loaded with roughly 0.2 ug genomic DNA, equivalent to about 30,000 T cell genomes. Purified libraries were quantified with a Qubit 3.0 fluorometer, sized on a Bioanalyzer 2100, and re-quantified with the KAPA Library Quantification kit. Every immunoSEQ 96-well plate was sequenced on a dedicated single-read 150-cycle Illumina NextSeq 550 flow cell. Per the authors' processing: The immunoSEQ output contained only junctional sequences without quality scores, so filtering could not match that applied to full-length reads. To assign V/J genes and CDR3, sequences were annotated against IMGT germline references using PyIR, a Python wrapper for IgBLAST v1.9. Any read was removed if the V/J assignment was weak (E-value above 1e-6), the CDR3 was missing, or the read contained stop codons, out-of-frame junctions, or ambiguous translated residues. V3J clonotypes were defined as sequences sharing the same inferred V gene, J gene, and CDR3 amino acid sequence. Percentage overlap between repertoires was calculated by dividing the number of shared unique clonotypes by the size of the smaller repertoire. Three approaches were used to assess repertoire richness: RTK rarefaction, the Chao1 estimator, and Recon v2.1 estimates of unobserved clonotypes. Generation probabilities for all TCRbeta clonotypes obtained by the gDNA method from a handful of donors were computed using OLGA. TCRdb's version of the immuneACCESS table is confined to in-frame rearrangements and falls short of the full clone set. An unresolved V gene accounts for under half of the shortfall where checked; the remainder is of unknown origin. D and trimming come from the DNA, and the V and J calls and clone size come from that table. The sample table shows 2.5 million or so clones, and around nine tenths are seen once. Around 0.14% of the sample lies in the top ten.

What the authors observed across the whole study: Pairwise subsampling indicated that sequencing depth was expected to affect the degree of clonotype sharing among donors. Compared with non-shared clonotypes, the clonotypes found in all four sorted-subset donors had higher generation probabilities. Naive subsets generally had larger estimated clonotype richness than memory subsets. Because the study included a small number of donors, the genetic and exposure-history diversity represented was limited. Only blood was sampled, and tissue TCR repertoires likely differ from those in blood. Rarefaction of sorted-subset datasets indicated incomplete sequencing despite the large sequencing depth. Roughly 5.2% of naive CD4, more than 3% of naive CD8, around 2.3% of memory CD4, and about 0.4% of memory CD8 clonotypes were shared across a handful of donors.

The clonotype comes from a man between 18 and 35 years old in good health. Here the chain combines TRBV30 and TRBJ2-6; the D gene cannot be named for sure. Sequencing was performed on naive CD4+ T cells sorted from blood. In the paper's terms, the cell subset or site label means: CD45RA+ positively selected. The nucleotides read TGTGCCTGCCAGTTCTCTGGGGCCAACGTCCTGACTTTC. This yields the protein CACQFSGANVLTF.